The table lists the clone carrying this TCR beta chain with a few counts. The table came from immunoSEQ multiplex PCR; TCRdb's copy has only in-frame clones and leaves some out. The sample lists more than 350,000 clones, roughly 86% occurring once. This specimen belongs to a study of blood T cell repertoires in COVID-19. Germline V gives CDR1 MNHEY, CDR2 SVGAGI. V shed 3 bases, J shed 7 bases, and the junction held 5 bases outside the gene matches. The length of the CDR3 is 16 residues. The sample comprised peripheral blood. The chain recombines TRBV6-5 with TRBJ1-6; 11 bases line up with TRBD1. The TCR was taken from a woman aged 25 to 39 with COVID-19, enrolled during active disease. The CDR3 protein is CASSYLGQGANSPLHF. In nucleotides, the CDR3 is TGTGCCAGCAGTTATTTAGGACAGGGGGCGAATTCACCCCTCCACTTT.